The text below deals with one TCR beta chain. This clone's antigen is unknown. No much larger clonotype is one base removed from it; base qualities were not supplied. A MiSeq instrument was used for deep resolution sequencing, which targeted depths ranging from 1 in 1 million up to 1 in 200,000 T cells, with coverage averaging 10x for each clonotype. TCR beta libraries were generated with the immunoSEQ hsTCRB Kit. The original pipeline was this. The data were analyzed with ImmunoSEQ Analyzer and ImmunoSEQ Data Assistant, and V, D and J gene assignments followed IMGT definitions. Clonality was computed as one minus normalized Shannon entropy of productive rearrangement frequencies, ranging from 0 to 1. Public clonotype analysis was restricted to overrepresented clonotypes comprising at least 0.05% of each patient's repertoire. Some 13 age-matched healthy donor repertoires from immuneACCESS served as clonality controls. TCRdb mirrors the immuneACCESS table, restricted to in-frame sequences. Some clones are absent from its copies; in checked studies, under half trace to an unresolved V gene, and the reason for the others is unknown. V, J and clone size derive from that table, while D and trimming were established from the DNA sequence. This sample gives over 95,000 clones in total; about 58% of them show up just once. The top ten clones comprise 37% of the sample.

These data originate in a study of cytotoxic CD8 clonotypes in ibrutinib-treated CLL (dated by TCRdb to about 2021). For the study in its entirety: In this cohort, 15 patients were treatment-naive and roughly ten were relapsed/refractory, while fewer than 18 had unmutated IGHV. Samples averaged about 260,000 productive templates and approximately 100,000 productive rearrangements. Cryopreserved peripheral blood mononuclear cells were collected at three points: before therapy, at response, and at either sustained remission or disease progression. Patients were still on ibrutinib when every remission and progressive disease sample was collected. Of the 70 to 90 people in the trial, around 24 had longitudinal samples available. Partial responses were observed in about 24 patients and complete responses in 2; after a median follow-up of roughly 72 months, remission was maintained in 15 or so patients and progression was observed in approximately 12. Response samples were obtained after a median of approximately twelve months of treatment, with a range of roughly 6 to 36 months. Overall results and qualifications from the work: Sampling times were not matched between patients in sustained remission and patients whose disease was progressing, and lymph node repertoires were not examined. Clonality increased at ibrutinib response, stayed stable in sustained remission, and fell back toward baseline at progression. Public clonotypes were rare and either contracted or stayed stable during treatment, and the rise in clonality at ibrutinib response reflected the expansion of private clonotypes. Baseline clonality exceeded that of age-matched healthy donors and correlated strongly with circulating CD8+ T-cell counts.

From cysteine to phenylalanine, the CDR3 is 14 amino acids long. Of the read, only the CDR3 DNA is kept; its 42 bases are in frame from base 1. V is cut back by 5 bases and J by 2 bases, with 3 bases in the junction unmatched. CDR1 and CDR2 are read off the germline V gene as SNHLY and FYNNEI. The time point label for this specimen denotes: 20 to 30 months on ibrutinib. For TCR beta library preparation, 1.5 to 2 micrograms of genomic DNA was extracted from cryopreserved PBMCs. Longitudinal blood samples from CLL patients on ibrutinib monotherapy were analyzed using high-throughput TCR beta sequencing. Patients were enrolled in a phase 2 open-label single-center ibrutinib monotherapy trial.

This receptor was taken from a human donor with chronic lymphocytic leukemia. The sequence joins TRBV2 to TRBJ2-5; 9 bases in the junction line up with TRBD1. The sample in question was PBMCs, obtained after 24 months of ibrutinib treatment. CDR3 region: CASSRDRAQETQYF. At the DNA level, the sequence is TGTGCCAGCAGTCGGGACAGGGCACAAGAGACCCAGTACTTC.